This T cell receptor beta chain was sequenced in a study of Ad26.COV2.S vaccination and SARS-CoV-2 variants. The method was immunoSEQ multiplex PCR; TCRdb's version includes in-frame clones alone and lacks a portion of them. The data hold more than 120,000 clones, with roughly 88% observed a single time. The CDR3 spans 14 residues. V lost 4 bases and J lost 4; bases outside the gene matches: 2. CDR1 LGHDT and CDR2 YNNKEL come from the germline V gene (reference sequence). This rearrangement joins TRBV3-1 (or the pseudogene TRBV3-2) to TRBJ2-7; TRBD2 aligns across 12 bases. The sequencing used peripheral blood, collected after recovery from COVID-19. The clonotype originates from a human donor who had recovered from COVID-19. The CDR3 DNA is TGTGCCAGCAGCCGGACTAGCGGGGAGTACGAGCAGTACTTC. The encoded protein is CASSRTSGEYEQYF.